These 6 T cell receptor beta chains were sequenced from one sample in a study of blood T cells in healthy people across ages. A second PCR, run for roughly 7 to 11 cycles, used a sample-barcoded 5' primer plus a J-beta primer mix. Each CDR3 protein gets one entry after TCRdb re-called the 5' RACE reads with MiXCR. The sample includes approximately 790,000 distinct CDR3 sequences, under 80% of them seen just once. The sequencing sample was made of blood. These receptors originate from a man aged 25-40 years in good health.

A note on this clonotype: One end of the junction varies from germline; a read error may be responsible. The chain uses TRBV7-2 and TRBJ2-5; no reliable D call. Germline loops: CDR1 SGHTA, CDR2 FQGNSA. The CDR3 is 14 amino acids. CDR3 DNA: TGTGCCAGCAGCTTAGGGCCAGCGCAAGAGGCCCAGTACTTC. It specifies CASSLGPAQEAQYF.

This clonotype was observed a few times. The chain joins TRBV6-2 or TRBV6-3 to TRBJ2-3; D may be TRBD2 (5 bases). This CDR3 comprises 12 residues. Germline V lookup: CDR1 MNHEY, CDR2 SVGEGT. V lost 7 bases, J lost 6 bases, and 11 bases lay in between. CDR3 residues: CASTTGLDTQYF. The CDR3 DNA is TGTGCCAGCACCACCGGACTCGATACGCAGTATTTT.

This chain joins TRBV6-5 and TRBJ2-7, with D perhaps matching TRBD1 or TRBD2 (5 bases each). The last part of the DNA fits TRBJ2-5 better; the J call may be wrong. The V gene's germline CDR1 is MNHEY and CDR2 SVGAGI. This CDR3 has 16 amino acids. The CDR3 DNA reads as TGTGCCAGCACCGCACATCCGGGACGGGCCGAAGAGACCCAGTACTTC. This translates into CASTAHPGRAEETQYF.

This chain links TRBV10-3 with TRBJ1-2; weak D call: TRBD1 (6 bases). This CDR3 is 17 amino acids long. Trimming took 2 bases from V and 4 from J, leaving 20 bases between them. The germline V gene has CDR1 ENHRY and CDR2 SYGVKD. CDR3 protein: CAISEPTNRDGSYGYTF. DNA for the CDR3: TGTGCCATCAGTGAGCCCACCAACAGGGACGGTAGCTATGGCTACACCTTC.

This clonotype was recorded a few times. The genes are TRBV6-5 and TRBJ2-5; D uncertain. Deletions cut 0 bases from V and 5 bases from J, with 19 bases between. The CDR3 has 17 amino acids. Germline-derived CDR1 and CDR2 are MNHEY and SVGAGI. The CDR3 sequence is CASSYSPYGVQGETQYF. In DNA, the CDR3 is TGTGCCAGCAGTTACTCGCCTTACGGAGTCCAAGGGGAGACCCAGTACTTC.

The chain employs TRBV6-2 or TRBV6-3 and TRBJ2-5, with D tentatively TRBD2 (5 bases). The CDR3 covers 14 residues. V dropped 6 bases and J dropped 1 base, with 12 bases sitting between them. Germline CDR1 and CDR2: MNHEY and SVGEGT. CDR3 region: CASRRAPSQETQYF. The DNA of the CDR3 is TGTGCCAGCAGGCGGGCACCATCCCAAGAGACCCAGTACTTC.